The 9 T cell receptor beta chains below all came from one sample that was sequenced in a study of low-dose radiotherapy and immunotherapy resistance in tumors. Regarding time point: before trial treatment. Alpha and beta chains were covered, as first-strand cDNA relied on TRAV- and TRBV-specific primers. With a constant-region primer and a V-primer adapter, TCRs were subjected to 15 to 25 PCR cycles of amplification. Each CDR3 protein gets one entry after TCRdb re-called the reads with MiXCR. The sample yields tens of thousands of distinct CDR3 sequences, less than 35% seen once. Sequencing was performed on PBMCs, taken before treatment. The receptors originated from a female donor with ovarian cancer.

This clonotype was seen many times. This rearrangement joins TRBV28 to TRBJ2-3, with 7 bases identical to TRBD2. With 1 base clipped from V and 6 bases from J, the junction kept 7 bases outside the gene matches. This CDR3 is built from 15 residues. Germline V gives CDR1 MDHEN, CDR2 SYDVKM. The CDR3 here is CASSLLGGRVDTQYF. The CDR3 DNA follows: TGTGCCAGCAGTTTATTAGGCGGGAGAGTGGATACGCAGTATTTT.

This clonotype was observed many times. The chain has TRBV20-1 and TRBJ2-5, with 9 positions matching TRBD2. The V gene's germline CDR1 is DFQATT and CDR2 SNEGSKA (reference sequence). The CDR3 spans 17 residues. V lost 0 bases and J lost 2; bases outside the gene matches: 10. CDR3: CSARDRPYSGRQETQYF. As DNA, the CDR3 is TGCAGTGCTAGAGATCGCCCTTATAGCGGGAGACAAGAGACCCAGTACTTC.

This clonotype was recorded at least ten times. V and J are TRBV20-1 and TRBJ1-1; weak D call: TRBD1 (6 bases). The germline gives CDR1 DFQATT, CDR2 SNEGSKA (reference sequence). V shed 3 bases and J shed 2 bases, with 31 bases lying between them. The CDR3 covers 20 residues. The CDR3 sequence: CSASLIRGGKKPIYNTEAFF. The CDR3 DNA reads TGCAGTGCTAGTCTTATCAGGGGTGGAAAGAAACCAATTTATAACACTGAAGCTTTCTTT.

This clonotype was found many times. This rearrangement joins TRBV19 to TRBJ2-7; the D gene is possibly TRBD2 (6 bases). The V and J ends lost 11 bases and 3 bases respectively, with 17 bases between them. Germline values: CDR1 LNHDA, CDR2 SQIVND (reference sequence). This CDR3 is 13 amino acids long. In DNA form, the CDR3 reads TGTGCCGCCGGGACGGGGGAACTCTACGAGCAGTACTTC. Amino acid sequence: CAAGTGELYEQYF. Variable domain in full (rest from reference TRBV19 and TRBJ2-7): DGGITQSPKYLFRKEGQNVTLSCEQNLNHDAMYWYRQDPGQGLRLIYYSQIVNDFQKGDIAEGYSVSREKKESFPLTVTSAQKNPTAFYLCAAGTGELYEQYFGPGTRLTVT.

Remarks on this clonotype: A read error is likely here: a far larger clone is one base away. The chain carries TRBV27 and TRBJ1-5; TRBD1 might be the D (6 bases). V lost 10 bases and J lost 6, with 19 bases in between. The CDR3 length is 14 residues. In germline, CDR1 is MNHEY, CDR2 SMNVEV (reference sequence). The CDR3 spells CATGETGRFQPQHF. CDR3 DNA: TGTGCCACCGGTGAAACAGGGAGGTTTCAGCCCCAGCATTTT.

Ten or more counts support this clonotype. V gene TRBV30 combines with J gene TRBJ1-2, with 7 nucleotides matching TRBD1. J lost 5 bases, V lost 4 bases, and 7 bases had no gene match. In germline, CDR1 is GTSNPN, CDR2 SVGIG (reference sequence). The CDR3 has 13 residues. Here the CDR3 DNA reads TGTGCCTGGATTGCAGGGGGAGGGTATGGCTACACCTTC. Its translation is CAWIAGGGYGYTF. Drawing the rest from reference TRBV30 and TRBJ1-2, the complete variable domain is SQTIHQWPATLVQPVGSPLSLECTVEGTSNPNLYWYRQAAGRGLQLLFYSVGIGQISSEVPQNLSASRPQDRQFILSSKKLLLSDSGFYLCAWIAGGGYGYTFGSGTRLTVV.

The J gene is TRBJ2-1, the V gene TRBV5-1; 8 bases agree with TRBD1. Germline trimming cut 7 bases from V and 8 bases from J; bases unmatched to any gene: 8. CDR1 is SGHRS, CDR2 YFSETQ, per germline. The CDR3 runs to 13 residues. For the CDR3, the DNA is TGCGCCAGCTCGAACGGACAGGGCTATGAGCAGTTCTTC. It yields the protein CASSNGQGYEQFF. Combining the CDR3 with reference TRBV5-1 and TRBJ2-1 gives the whole variable domain KAGVTQTPRYLIKTRGQQVTLSCSPISGHRSVSWYQQTPGQGLQFLFEYFSETQRNKGNFPGRFSGRQFSNSRSEMNVSTLELGDSALYLCASSNGQGYEQFFGPGTRLTVL.

This clonotype has at least ten counts. The V call is TRBV20-1, the J call TRBJ2-1; TRBD1 aligns across 7 bases. V lost 5 bases, J lost 4 bases, and 11 bases stayed unmatched. Germline-derived CDR1 and CDR2 are DFQATT and SNEGSKA (reference sequence). This CDR3 is 15 amino acids long. The CDR3 DNA reads as TGCAGTGCTCCGGACAGGTCAAGGGCTTACAATGAGCAGTTCTTC. Its translation is CSAPDRSRAYNEQFF.

Ten or more counts support this clonotype. The genes are TRBV5-5 and TRBJ1-5; the D is unclear. V was shortened by 0 bases and J by 5 bases, with 6 bases between the two germline ends. Germline lookup yields CDR1 SGHKS and CDR2 YYEKEE (reference sequence). The CDR3 is 13 residues long. The CDR3 DNA is TGTGCCAGCAGCTTGGCCAGATATCAGCCCCAGCATTTT. Amino acids: CASSLARYQPQHF.